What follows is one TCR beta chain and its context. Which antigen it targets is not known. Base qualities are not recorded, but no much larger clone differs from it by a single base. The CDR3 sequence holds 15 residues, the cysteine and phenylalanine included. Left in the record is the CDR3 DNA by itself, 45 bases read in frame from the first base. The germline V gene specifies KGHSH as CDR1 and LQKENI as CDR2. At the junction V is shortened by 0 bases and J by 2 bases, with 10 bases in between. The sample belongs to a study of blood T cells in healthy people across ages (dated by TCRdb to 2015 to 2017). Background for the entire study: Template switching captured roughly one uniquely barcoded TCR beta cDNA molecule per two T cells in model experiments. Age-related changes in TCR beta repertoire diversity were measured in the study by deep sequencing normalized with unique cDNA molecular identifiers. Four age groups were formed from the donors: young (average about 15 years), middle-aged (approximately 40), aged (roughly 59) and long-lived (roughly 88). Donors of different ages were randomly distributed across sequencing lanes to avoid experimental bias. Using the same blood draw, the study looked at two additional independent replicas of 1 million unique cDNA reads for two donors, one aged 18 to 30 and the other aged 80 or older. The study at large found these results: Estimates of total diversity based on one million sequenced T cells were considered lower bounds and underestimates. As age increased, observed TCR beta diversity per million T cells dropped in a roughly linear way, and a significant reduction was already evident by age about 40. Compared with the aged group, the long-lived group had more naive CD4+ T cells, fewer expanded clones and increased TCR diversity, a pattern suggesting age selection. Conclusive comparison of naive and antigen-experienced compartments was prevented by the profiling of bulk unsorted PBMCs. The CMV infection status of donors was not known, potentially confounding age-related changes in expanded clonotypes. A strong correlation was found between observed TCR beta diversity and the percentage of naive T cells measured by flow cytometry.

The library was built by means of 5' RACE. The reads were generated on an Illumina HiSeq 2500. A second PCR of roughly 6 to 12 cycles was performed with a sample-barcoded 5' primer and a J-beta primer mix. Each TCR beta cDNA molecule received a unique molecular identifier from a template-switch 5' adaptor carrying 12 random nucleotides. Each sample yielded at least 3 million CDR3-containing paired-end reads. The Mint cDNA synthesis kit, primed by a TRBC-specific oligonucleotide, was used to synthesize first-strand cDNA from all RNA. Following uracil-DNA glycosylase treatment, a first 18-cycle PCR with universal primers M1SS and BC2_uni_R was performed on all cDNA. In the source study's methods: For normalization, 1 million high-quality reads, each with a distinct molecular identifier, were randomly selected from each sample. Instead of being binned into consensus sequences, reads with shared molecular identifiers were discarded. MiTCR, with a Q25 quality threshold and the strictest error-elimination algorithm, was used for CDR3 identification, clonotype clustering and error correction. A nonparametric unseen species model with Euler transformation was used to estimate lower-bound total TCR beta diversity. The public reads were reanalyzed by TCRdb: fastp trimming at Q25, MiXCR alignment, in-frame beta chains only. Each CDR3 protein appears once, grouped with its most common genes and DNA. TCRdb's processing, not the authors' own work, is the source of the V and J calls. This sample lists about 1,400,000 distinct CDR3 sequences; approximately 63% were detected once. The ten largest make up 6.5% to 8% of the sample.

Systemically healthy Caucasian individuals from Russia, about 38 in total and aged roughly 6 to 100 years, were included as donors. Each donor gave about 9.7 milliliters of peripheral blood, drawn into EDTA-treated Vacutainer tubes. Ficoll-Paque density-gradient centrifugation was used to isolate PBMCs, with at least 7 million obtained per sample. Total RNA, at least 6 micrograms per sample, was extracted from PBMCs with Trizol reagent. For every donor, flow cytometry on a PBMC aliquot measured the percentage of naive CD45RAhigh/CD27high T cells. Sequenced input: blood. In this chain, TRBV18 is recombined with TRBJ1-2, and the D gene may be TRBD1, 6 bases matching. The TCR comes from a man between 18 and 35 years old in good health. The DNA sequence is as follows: TGTGCCAGCTCACCACCCGACAGGAGCAACTATGGCTACACCTTC. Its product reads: CASSPPDRSNYGYTF. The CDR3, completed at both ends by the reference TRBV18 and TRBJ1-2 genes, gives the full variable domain NAGVMQNPRHLVRRRGQEARLRCSPMKGHSHVYWYRQLPEEGLKFMVYLQKENIIDESGMPKERFSAEFPKEGPSILRIQQVVRGDSAAYFCASSPPDRSNYGYTFGSGTRLTVV.